The rows below give T cell receptor beta chains drawn from one sample of a study of blood T cell repertoires in COVID-19. TCRdb's copy holds only in-frame clones and misses some; the assay was immunoSEQ multiplex PCR. The sample holds hundreds of thousands of clones, roughly 76% seen once. Sequencing was carried out using peripheral blood. These receptors were taken from a woman older than 75 with COVID-19, enrolled during active disease. The CDR3 runs from the conserved cysteine through the conserved F or W. Fields, in order: J gene, V gene, CDR3 protein.

>TRBJ1-5|TRBV4-2
CASSSGDNQPQHF
>TRBJ1-4|TRBV30
CAWSPRTGGILIRKLFF
>TRBJ2-5|TRBV18
CASSPPGSGSRETQYF
>TRBJ2-7|TRBV2
CASSEDRKEQYF
>TRBJ1-2|TRBV5-6
CASSRTGSVYGYTF
>TRBJ1-1|TRBV10-3
CAISSLQGVNTEAFF
>TRBJ1-2|TRBV9
CASSSGTASNYGYTF
>TRBJ1-1|TRBV18
CASSLPDLSTGVNTEAFF
>TRBJ1-2|TRBV29-1
CSAFGTGDNYGYTF
>TRBJ1-4|TRBV6-5
CASSYTGTVPEKLFF
>TRBJ1-5|TRBV28
CATLKSTQISPQHF
>TRBJ2-1|TRBV6-5
CASSSQGAGANEQFF
>TRBJ2-1|TRBV9
CASSIAGTYNEQFF
>TRBJ1-1|TRBV14
CASSQDVRIRQAF
>TRBJ1-2|TRBV3-1/TRBV3-2
CASSRAGTGFSYGYTF
>TRBJ2-5|TRBV7-9
CASSFRVPQETQYF
>TRBJ2-5|TRBV11-1
CASSLSLSQETQYF
>TRBJ1-5|TRBV28
CASSFGGLGNQPQHF
>TRBJ2-2|TRBV28
CASSLSGRNTGELFF
>TRBJ2-2|TRBV9
CASSPFGSLLNTGELFF
>TRBJ1-2|TRBV5-4
CASRRTGGYGYTF
>TRBJ2-4|TRBV7-3
CASSSGGSKNIQYF
>TRBJ1-5|TRBV19
CASTGGEGNQPQHF
>TRBJ2-3|TRBV2
CASRGTSWGTDTQYF
>TRBJ1-5|TRBV19
CASSIETGKNQPQHF
>TRBJ1-2|TRBV5-1
CASSLRESNYGYTF
>TRBJ2-7|TRBV6-5
CASSLKRGSSYEQYF
>TRBJ1-2|TRBV18
CASSPAVRAGDYGYTF